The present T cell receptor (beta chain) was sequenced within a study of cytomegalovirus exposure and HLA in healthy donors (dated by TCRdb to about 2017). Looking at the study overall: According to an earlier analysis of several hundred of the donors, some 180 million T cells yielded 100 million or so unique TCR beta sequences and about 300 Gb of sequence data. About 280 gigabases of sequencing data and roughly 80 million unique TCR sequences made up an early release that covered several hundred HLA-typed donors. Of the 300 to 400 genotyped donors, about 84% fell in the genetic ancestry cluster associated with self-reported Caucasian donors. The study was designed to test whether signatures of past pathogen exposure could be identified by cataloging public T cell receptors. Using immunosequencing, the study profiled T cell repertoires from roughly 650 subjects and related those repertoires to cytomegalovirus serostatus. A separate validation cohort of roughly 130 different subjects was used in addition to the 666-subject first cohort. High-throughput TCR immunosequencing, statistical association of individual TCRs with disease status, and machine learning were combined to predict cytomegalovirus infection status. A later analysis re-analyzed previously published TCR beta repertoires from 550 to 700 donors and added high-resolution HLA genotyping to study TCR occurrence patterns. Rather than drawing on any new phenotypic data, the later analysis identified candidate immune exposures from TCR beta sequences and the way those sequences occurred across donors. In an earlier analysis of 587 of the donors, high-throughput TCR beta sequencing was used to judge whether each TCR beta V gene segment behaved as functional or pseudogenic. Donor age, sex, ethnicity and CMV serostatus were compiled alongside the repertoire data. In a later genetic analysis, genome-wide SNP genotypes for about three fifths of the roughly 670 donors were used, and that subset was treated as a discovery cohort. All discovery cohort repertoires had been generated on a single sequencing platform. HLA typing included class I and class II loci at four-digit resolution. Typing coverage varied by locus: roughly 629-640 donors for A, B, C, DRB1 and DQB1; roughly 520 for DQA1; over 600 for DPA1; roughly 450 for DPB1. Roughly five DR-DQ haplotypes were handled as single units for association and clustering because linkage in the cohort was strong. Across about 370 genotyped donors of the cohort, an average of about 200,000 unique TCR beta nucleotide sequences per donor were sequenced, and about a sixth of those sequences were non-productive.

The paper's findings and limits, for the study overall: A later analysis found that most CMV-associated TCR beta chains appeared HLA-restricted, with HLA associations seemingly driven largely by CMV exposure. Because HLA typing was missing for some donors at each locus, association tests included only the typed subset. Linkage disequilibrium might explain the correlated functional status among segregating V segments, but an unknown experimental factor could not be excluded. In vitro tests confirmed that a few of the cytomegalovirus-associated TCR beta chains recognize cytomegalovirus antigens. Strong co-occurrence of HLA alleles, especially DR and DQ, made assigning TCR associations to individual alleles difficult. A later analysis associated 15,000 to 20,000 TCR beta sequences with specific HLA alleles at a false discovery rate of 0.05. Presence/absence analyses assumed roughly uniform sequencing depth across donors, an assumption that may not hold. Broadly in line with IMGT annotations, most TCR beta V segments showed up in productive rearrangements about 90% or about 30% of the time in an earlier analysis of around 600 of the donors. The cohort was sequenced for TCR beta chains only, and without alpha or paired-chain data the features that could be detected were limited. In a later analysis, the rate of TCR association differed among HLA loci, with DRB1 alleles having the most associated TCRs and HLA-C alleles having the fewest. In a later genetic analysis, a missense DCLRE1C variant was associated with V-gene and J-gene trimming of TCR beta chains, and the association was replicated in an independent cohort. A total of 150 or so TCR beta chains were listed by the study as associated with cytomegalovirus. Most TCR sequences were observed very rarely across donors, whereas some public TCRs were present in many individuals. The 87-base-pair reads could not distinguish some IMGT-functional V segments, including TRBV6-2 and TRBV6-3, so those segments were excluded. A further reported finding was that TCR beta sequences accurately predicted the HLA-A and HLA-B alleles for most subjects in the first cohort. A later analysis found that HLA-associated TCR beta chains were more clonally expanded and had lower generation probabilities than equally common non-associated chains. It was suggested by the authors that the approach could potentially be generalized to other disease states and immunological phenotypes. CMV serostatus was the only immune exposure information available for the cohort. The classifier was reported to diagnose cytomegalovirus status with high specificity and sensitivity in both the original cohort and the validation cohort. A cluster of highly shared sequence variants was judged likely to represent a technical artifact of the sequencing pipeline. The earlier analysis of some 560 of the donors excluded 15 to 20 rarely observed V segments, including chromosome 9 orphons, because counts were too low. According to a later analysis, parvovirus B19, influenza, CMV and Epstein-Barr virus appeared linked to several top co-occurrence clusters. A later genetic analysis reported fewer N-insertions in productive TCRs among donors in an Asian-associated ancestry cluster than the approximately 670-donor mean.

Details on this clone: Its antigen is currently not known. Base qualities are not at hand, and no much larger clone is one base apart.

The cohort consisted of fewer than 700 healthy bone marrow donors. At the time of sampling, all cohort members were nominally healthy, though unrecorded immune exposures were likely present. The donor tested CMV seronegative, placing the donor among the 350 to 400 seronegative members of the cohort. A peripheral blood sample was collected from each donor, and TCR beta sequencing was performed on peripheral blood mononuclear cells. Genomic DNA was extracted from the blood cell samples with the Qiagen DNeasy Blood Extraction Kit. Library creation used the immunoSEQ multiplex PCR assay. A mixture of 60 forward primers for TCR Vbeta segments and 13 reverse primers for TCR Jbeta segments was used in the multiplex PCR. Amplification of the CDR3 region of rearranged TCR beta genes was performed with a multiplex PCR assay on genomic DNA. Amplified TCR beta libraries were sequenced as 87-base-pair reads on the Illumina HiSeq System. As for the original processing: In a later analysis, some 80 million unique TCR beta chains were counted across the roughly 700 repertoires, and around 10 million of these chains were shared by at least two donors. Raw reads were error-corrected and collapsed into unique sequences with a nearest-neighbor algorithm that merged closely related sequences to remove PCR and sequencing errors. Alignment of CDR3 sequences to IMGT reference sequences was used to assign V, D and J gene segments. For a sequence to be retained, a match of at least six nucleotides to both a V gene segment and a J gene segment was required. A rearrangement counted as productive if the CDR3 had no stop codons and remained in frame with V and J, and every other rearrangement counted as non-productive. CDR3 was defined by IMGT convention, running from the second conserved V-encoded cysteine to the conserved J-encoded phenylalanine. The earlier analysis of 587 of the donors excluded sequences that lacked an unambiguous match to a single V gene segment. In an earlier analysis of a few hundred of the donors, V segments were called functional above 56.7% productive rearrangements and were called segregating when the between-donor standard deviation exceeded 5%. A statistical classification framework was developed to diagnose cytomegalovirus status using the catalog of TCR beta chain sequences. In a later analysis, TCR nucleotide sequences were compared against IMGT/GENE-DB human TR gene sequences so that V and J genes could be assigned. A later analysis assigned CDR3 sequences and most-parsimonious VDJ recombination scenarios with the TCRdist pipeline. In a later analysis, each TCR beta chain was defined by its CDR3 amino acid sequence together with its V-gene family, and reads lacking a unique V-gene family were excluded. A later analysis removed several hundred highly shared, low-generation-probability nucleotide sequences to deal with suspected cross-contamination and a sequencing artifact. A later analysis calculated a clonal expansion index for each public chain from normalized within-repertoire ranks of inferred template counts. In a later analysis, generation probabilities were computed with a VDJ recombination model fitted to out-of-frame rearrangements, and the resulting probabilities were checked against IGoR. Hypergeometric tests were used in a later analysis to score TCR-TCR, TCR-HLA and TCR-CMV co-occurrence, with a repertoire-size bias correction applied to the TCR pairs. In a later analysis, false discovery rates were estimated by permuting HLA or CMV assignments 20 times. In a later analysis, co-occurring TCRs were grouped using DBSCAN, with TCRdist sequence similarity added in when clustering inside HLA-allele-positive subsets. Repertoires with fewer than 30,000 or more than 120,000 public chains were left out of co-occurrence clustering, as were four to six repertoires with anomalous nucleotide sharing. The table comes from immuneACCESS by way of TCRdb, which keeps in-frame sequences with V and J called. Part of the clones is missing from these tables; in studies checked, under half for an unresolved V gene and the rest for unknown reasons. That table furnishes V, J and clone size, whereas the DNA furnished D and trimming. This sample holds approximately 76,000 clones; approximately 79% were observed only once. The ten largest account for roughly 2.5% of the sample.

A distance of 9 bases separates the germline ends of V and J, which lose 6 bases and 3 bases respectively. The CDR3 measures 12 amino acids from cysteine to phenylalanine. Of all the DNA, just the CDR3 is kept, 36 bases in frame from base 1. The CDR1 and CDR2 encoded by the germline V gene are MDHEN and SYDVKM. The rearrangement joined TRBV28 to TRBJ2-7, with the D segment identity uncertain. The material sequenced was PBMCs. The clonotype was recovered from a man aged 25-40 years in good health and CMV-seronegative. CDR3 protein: CASSVSVYEQYF. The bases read TGTGCCAGCAGCGTCTCCGTCTACGAGCAGTACTTC.